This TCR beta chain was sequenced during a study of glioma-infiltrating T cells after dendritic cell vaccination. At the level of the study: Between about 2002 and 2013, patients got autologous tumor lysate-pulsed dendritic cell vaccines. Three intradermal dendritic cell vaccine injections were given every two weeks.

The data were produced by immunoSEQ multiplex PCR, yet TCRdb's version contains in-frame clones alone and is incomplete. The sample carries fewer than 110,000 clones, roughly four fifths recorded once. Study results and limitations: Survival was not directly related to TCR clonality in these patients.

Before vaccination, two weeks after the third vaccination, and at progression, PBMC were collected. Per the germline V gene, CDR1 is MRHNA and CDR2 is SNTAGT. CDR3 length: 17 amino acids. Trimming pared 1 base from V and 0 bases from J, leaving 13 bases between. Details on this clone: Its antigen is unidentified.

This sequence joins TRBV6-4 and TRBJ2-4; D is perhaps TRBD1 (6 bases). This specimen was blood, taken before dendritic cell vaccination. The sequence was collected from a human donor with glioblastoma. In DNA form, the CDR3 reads TGTGCCAGCAGTGACTGGGGGCAAGTAGAAGCCAAAAACATTCAGTACTTC. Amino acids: CASSDWGQVEAKNIQYF.